This T cell receptor beta chain was retrieved from a study of shared clonotypes between healthy human individuals. Germline CDR1 and CDR2: SGHDN and FVKESK. The CDR3 has 15 amino acids. Trimming shortened V by 0 bases and J by 0 bases, and 8 bases separated the two germline ends. Sequencing used immunoSEQ multiplex PCR; TCRdb keeps in-frame clones, though not all of them. The repertoire holds roughly 2 million clones, with 95% as singletons. This receptor was identified in a man between 18 and 29 years old in good health. J is TRBJ1-2 and V is TRBV14, with no clear D. Sequencing was carried out using naive CD4+ T cells sorted from blood. Documented subset: CD45RA+ positively selected. CDR3 amino acids: CASSQDGTANYGYTF. In nucleotides, the CDR3 is TGTGCCAGCAGCCAAGATGGCACAGCTAACTATGGCTACACCTTC.